The next 22 T cell receptor beta chains were all read from a single sample in a study of regulatory T cells in long-lasting Graves disease. In building TCR beta libraries, iRepertoire HTBI primers were used together with Arm-PCR of CDR3 regions. TCRdb passed the multiplex PCR reads through MiXCR, listing each CDR3 protein once. Here the sample spans 350,000 to 450,000 distinct CDR3 sequences, less than 25% being singletons. Described time point: persistent/refractory GD, antithyroid drugs over 5 years with positive TRAb. There was RNA extracted from PBMCs, and the TCR library was made from it. This sample comprised peripheral blood mononuclear cells (PBMCs), obtained when the disease was refractory, from a patient treated with antithyroid drugs. These receptors came from a female donor with Graves disease.

The chain is built from TRBV12-5 and TRBJ2-1; 7 nucleotides agree with TRBD1. Trimming removed 2 bases from V and 0 bases from J; junction bases left unmatched: 13. Germline-derived CDR1 and CDR2 are LGHNT and FRNRAP. The CDR3 loop spans 19 amino acids. CDR3 sequence (DNA): TGTGCTAGTGGTTTGCCTATAGTGGGCAGGGGGAGCTCCTACAATGAGCAGTTCTTC. Its translation: CASGLPIVGRGSSYNEQFF.

This clonotype was seen at least ten times. This rearrangement joins TRBV6-1 to TRBJ1-1; 7 bases align to TRBD1. The CDR3 has 15 residues. Germline trimming cut 7 bases from V and 7 bases from J; bases unmatched to any gene: 15. CDR1 and CDR2 (germline): MNHNS, SASEGT. CDR3 coding DNA: TGTGCCAGCAACGGACCGAAGGGGACAGTCAATGAAGCTTTCTTT. It translates to CASNGPKGTVNEAFF.

This clonotype was seen repeatedly, ten times or more. The rearrangement joins TRBV7-2 to TRBJ2-7; possible D gene TRBD2, 6 bases. With 2 bases removed from V and 3 bases from J, the gap between germline ends came to 14 bases. The CDR3 sequence is 15 residues long. Germline V gene data show CDR1 as SGHTA and CDR2 as FQGNSA. CDR3 coding DNA: TGTGCCAGCAGCTTACAAGCGGGTGGAAACTACGAGCAGTACTTC. Its protein product is CASSLQAGGNYEQYF.

Ten or more counts support this clonotype. CDR3 coding DNA: TGTGCCTGGACAGTTAATGAAAAACTGTTTTTT. As protein: CAWTVNEKLFF. V gene TRBV30 combines with J gene TRBJ1-4; D remains ambiguous. V dropped 4 bases and J dropped 4 bases, with 4 bases sitting between them. The germline V gene encodes CDR1 GTSNPN and CDR2 SVGIG (reference sequence). The length of the CDR3 is 11 residues.

The chain carries TRBV12-3 or TRBV12-4 and TRBJ2-1, with 13 bases lining up with TRBD2. The CDR3 loop spans 19 amino acids. The J segment lost 5 bases and the V segment lost 5 bases, leaving 15 bases of the junction unmatched. The CDR3 DNA follows: TGTGCCAGCAGTGCTCCCACCGGGACTAGCGGGGTCGCTAACAATGAGCAGTTCTTC. Protein: CASSAPTGTSGVANNEQFF.

This clonotype was seen ten or more times. The chain carries TRBV20-1 and TRBJ2-7, with D possibly being TRBD1 or TRBD2 (5 bases each). This CDR3 region has 15 residues. Between the trimmed V and J ends, which lost 0 bases and 11 bases, there was a span of 23 bases. The germline CDR1 and CDR2 sequences are DFQATT and SNEGSKA (reference sequence). The CDR3 bases are TGCAGTGCTAGAGATGGCGGAGTACCCCCTGGGGGAGAGTACTTC. Translation gives CSARDGGVPPGGEYF.

The chain employs TRBV12-3 or TRBV12-4 and TRBJ1-2; tentative D call: TRBD1 (5 bases). Trimming removed 5 bases at V and 4 bases at J, with 14 bases between. This CDR3 region has 14 residues. For the CDR3, the DNA is TGTGCCAGCAGTGTCGGGGGGAACTCCTATGGCTACACCTTC. Translating it yields CASSVGGNSYGYTF.

The rearrangement links TRBV11-2 to TRBJ2-5; no reliable D call. The DNA end favors TRBJ2-1, so the J call may be wrong. CDR3 length: 11 residues. The germline V gene encodes CDR1 SGHAT and CDR2 FQNNGV. This CDR3 is CASSPGGEQFF. Written as DNA, the CDR3 is TGTGCCAGCAGTCCTGGTGGAGAGCAGTTCTTC.

This clonotype was seen at least ten times. This sequence joins TRBV5-8 and TRBJ1-1; no firm D call. Between the trimmed V and J ends, which lost 2 bases and 5 bases, there was a span of 13 bases. The CDR3 extends over 14 amino acids. Germline assignment: CDR1 SGHTS and CDR2 YDEGEE. The DNA for the CDR3 is TGTGCCAGCAGCTTTGAGGGTTTGGGTACTGAAGCTTTCTTT. This gives the protein CASSFEGLGTEAFF.

CDR3 sequence reads: CASSSIAEYEQFF. Written as DNA, the CDR3 is TGTGCCAGCAGCTCGATAGCGGAGTATGAGCAGTTCTTC. This sequence joins TRBV7-2 and TRBJ2-1; a possible D gene is TRBD2 (6 bases). The V gene lost 4 bases and the J gene lost 8 bases, with 12 bases spanning the gap. Germline loops: CDR1 SGHTA, CDR2 FQGNSA. The CDR3 sequence is 13 residues long.

Ten or more counts support this clonotype. The rearrangement links TRBV28 to TRBJ1-4, with D maybe TRBD1 (5 bases). The CDR3 consists of 16 residues. Per the germline V gene, CDR1 is MDHEN and CDR2 is SYDVKM. The V end was cut by 4 bases, the J end by 0 bases, with 12 bases between. Written as DNA, the CDR3 is TGTGCCAGCAGTTCAGGTGGGGGACCAACTAATGAAAAACTGTTTTTT. Translated: CASSSGGGPTNEKLFF.

V is TRBV10-3 and J is TRBJ2-7, with D perhaps matching TRBD2 (6 bases). The germline gives CDR1 ENHRY, CDR2 SYGVKD. The V end was cut by 8 bases, the J end by 1 base, with 6 bases between. The CDR3 is made up of 11 amino acids. The CDR3 spells CAIGGSYEQYF. As DNA, the CDR3 is TGTGCCATCGGGGGGTCCTACGAGCAGTACTTC.

This clonotype was observed a handful of times. The chain carries TRBV18 and TRBJ2-5; 9 positions match TRBD2. The CDR3 is 17 amino acids. The J segment lost 2 bases and the V segment lost 1 base, leaving 8 bases of the junction unmatched. CDR1 and CDR2 from the germline V gene are KGHSH and LQKENI. The CDR3 sequence is CASSPLFGLAQQETQYF. DNA for the CDR3: TGTGCCAGCTCACCACTTTTTGGACTAGCGCAACAAGAGACCCAGTACTTC. Complete variable domain (other parts from reference TRBV18 and TRBJ2-5): NAGVMQNPRHLVRRRGQEARLRCSPMKGHSHVYWYRQLPEEGLKFMVYLQKENIIDESGMPKERFSAEFPKEGPSILRIQQVVRGDSAAYFCASSPLFGLAQQETQYFGPGTRLLVL.

The chain employs TRBV5-4 and TRBJ2-5, with TRBD1 matching over 7 bases. The V and J ends lost 4 bases and 5 bases, in that order; junction bases with no gene match: 5. Germline loops: CDR1 SGHNT, CDR2 YYREEE (reference sequence). This CDR3 spans 13 amino acids. The CDR3 nucleotides read TGTGCCAGCAGCGTTGACAGGGCGGAGACCCAGTACTTC. This sequence encodes CASSVDRAETQYF.

This clonotype was detected a few times. The chain links TRBV7-2 to TRBJ1-2; TRBD1 is a possible D gene (5 bases). Trimming took 3 bases from V and 2 from J, leaving 10 bases between them. Germline assignment: CDR1 SGHTA and CDR2 FQGNSA. This CDR3 comprises 14 residues. The CDR3 DNA reads TGTGCCAGCAGCTTTGGGGGATCAAACTATGGCTACACCTTC. It yields the protein CASSFGGSNYGYTF.

This chain connects TRBV7-9 to TRBJ1-1; the match to TRBD1 covers 9 bases. CDR1 and CDR2 (germline): SEHNR, FQNEAQ (reference sequence). V gave up 5 bases and J gave up 1 base; unmatched junction bases: 11. The CDR3 sequence is 17 residues long. CDR3 DNA sequence: TGTGCCAGCAGCCAAGGACAGGGGAGTCGACGGAACACTGAAGCTTTCTTT. Amino acids: CASSQGQGSRRNTEAFF.

At least ten counts were recorded for this clonotype. V and J are TRBV7-8 and TRBJ2-2; a possible D gene is TRBD1 (6 bases). The CDR3 covers 15 residues. The V end was cut by 2 bases, the J end by 7 bases, with 14 bases between. Germline CDR1 SGHVS, CDR2 FQNEAQ. CDR3 DNA: TGTGCCAGCAGCTTATCGGCAGGGGTACGCGGGGAGCTGTTTTTT. It specifies CASSLSAGVRGELFF.

The rearrangement links TRBV7-2 to TRBJ2-2; D unresolved. Trimming stripped 3 bases from V and 0 bases from J, with 8 bases between. This CDR3 comprises 15 residues. Germline assignment: CDR1 SGHTA and CDR2 FQGNSA. The CDR3 DNA is TGTGCCAGCAGCTTTCGACAACCGAACACCGGGGAGCTGTTTTTT. It codes for CASSFRQPNTGELFF.

This clonotype was seen at least ten times. The V gene is TRBV9, the J gene TRBJ1-2; weak D call: TRBD1 (5 bases). From germline, CDR1 is SGDLS and CDR2 YYNGEE. Trimming took off 0 bases at V and 6 bases at J, with 9 bases between the two ends. The CDR3 covers 13 residues. The CDR3 here is CASSVEAGDGYTF. For the CDR3, the DNA is TGTGCCAGCAGCGTAGAGGCGGGGGATGGCTACACCTTC.

This clonotype was detected many times. The rearrangement uses TRBV20-1 and TRBJ2-5, with 10 bases identical to TRBD2. The CDR3 extends over 16 amino acids. Germline CDR1 reads DFQATT; CDR2 reads SNEGSKA (reference sequence). V was pared by 0 bases and J by 1 base, with 5 bases of the junction left unmatched. CDR3 DNA: TGCAGTGCTAGAGATCTACTAGCGGGGATCCAAGAGACCCAGTACTTC. It codes for CSARDLLAGIQETQYF.

This clonotype was counted many times. V gene TRBV28 combines with J gene TRBJ1-1; D is unresolved. CDR1 is MDHEN and CDR2 is SYDVKM in the germline V gene. CDR3 length: 11 residues. The germline V and J ends were trimmed by 7 bases and 6 bases, with 9 bases remaining between them. The CDR3 DNA sequence: TGTGCCAGCAAACACCCGGCTGAAGCTTTCTTT. This gives the protein CASKHPAEAFF.

The chain is built from TRBV15 and TRBJ1-2; D gene unclear. This CDR3 spans 15 amino acids. Germline V CDR1 and CDR2: LNHNV, YYDKDF (reference sequence). The V end was cut by 1 base, the J end by 0 bases, with 9 bases between. The DNA for the CDR3 is TGTGCCACCAGCAGAGTGGGGTTGGCTAACTATGGCTACACCTTC. Its translation: CATSRVGLANYGYTF.